This TCR beta chain emerged from a study of shared clonotypes between healthy human individuals. Study at large: Donor ages ranged 18 to 49 years: a couple of women, a few men.

Of note for this clone: Its cognate antigen is unknown.

Regarding the study as a whole: The authors sampled blood alone, and tissue repertoires likely differ.

Every immunoSEQ plate was one replicate of a subset's evenly spread DNA. Here immunoSEQ multiplex PCR was the method, and the copy in TCRdb shows in-frame clones only, minus some. Of 1,500,000 or so clones listed, 97% to 99% were seen once; the top ten hold roughly 0.35%. CD4+ cells underwent separation, giving CD45RA+ naive and CD45RA-negative memory subsets. This TCR came from a man in his thirties or forties in good health. The sample consisted of naive CD4+ T cells sorted from blood. Described subset: CD45RA+ positively selected.

The CDR3 spells CASSLDSGRGEQFF. In DNA form, the CDR3 reads TGTGCCAGCAGCTTAGATAGCGGGAGAGGTGAGCAGTTCTTC. This chain joins TRBV7-2 and TRBJ2-1, with 9 bases that match TRBD2. Germline trimming cut 1 base from V and 9 bases from J; bases unmatched to any gene: 4. The CDR3 runs to 14 residues. The germline V gene has CDR1 SGHTA and CDR2 FQGNSA.